Listed here are 19 T cell receptor beta chains from one sample, sequenced in a study of blood T cells in healthy people across ages (dated by TCRdb to about 2015). Library preparation employed 5' RACE. The sequencing machine was an Illumina HiSeq 2500. A second PCR of roughly 7 to 11 cycles was performed with a sample-barcoded 5' primer and a J-beta primer mix. TCRdb ran its own pipeline on the public reads, namely fastp trimming at Q25 and MiXCR clone calling, and kept in-frame beta chains. Every distinct CDR3 protein forms one entry, paired with its most common genes and DNA. Present in this sample are about 640,000 distinct CDR3 sequences, around 54% of which were seen just once. The ten biggest clones cover 35% to 40% of the sample. Specimen: blood. All receptors derive from a man aged 55 to 70 in good health.

V is TRBV29-1 and J is TRBJ2-3; 11 positions match TRBD1. Germline V gene data show CDR1 as SQVTM and CDR2 as ANQGSEA. J was trimmed by 3 bases and V by 5 bases; bases with no gene match: 7. This CDR3 is built from 15 residues. The CDR3 coding sequence is TGCAGCGTTCCCGGGTGGGACAGGGGGACAGATACGCAGTATTTT. Its protein product is CSVPGWDRGTDTQYF.

V is TRBV20-1 and J is TRBJ2-3; D not certain. V lost 3 bases, J lost 1 base, and 11 bases lay in between. CDR1 and CDR2 (germline): DFQATT, SNEGSKA (reference sequence). The CDR3 is 14 residues long. The CDR3 bases are TGCAGTGCTAGTAGGTCACTTGGCACAGATACGCAGTATTTT. Amino acid sequence: CSASRSLGTDTQYF.

Here the CDR3 reads CASNEGAMNTEAFF. In nucleotides, the CDR3 is TGTGCCAGTAACGAGGGGGCTATGAACACTGAAGCTTTCTTT. J is TRBJ1-1 and V is TRBV19; 7 nucleotides align to TRBD1. CDR3 length equals 14 residues. Trimming took 7 bases from V and 0 from J; bases not matched to a gene: 5. The germline gives CDR1 LNHDA, CDR2 SQIVND (reference sequence).

V gene TRBV5-6 combines with J gene TRBJ2-7; D possibly corresponds to TRBD1 (6 bases). Trimming took 4 bases from V and 0 from J, leaving 14 bases between them. This CDR3 is built from 15 residues. Per the germline V gene, CDR1 is SGHDT and CDR2 is YYEEEE. This CDR3 is CASSPRTVRSYEQYF. CDR3 bases: TGTGCCAGCAGCCCAAGGACAGTTCGCTCCTACGAGCAGTACTTC.

On this clonotype itself: With a much larger clone just one base away, this may be a read error. This chain joins TRBV6-6 and TRBJ1-2, with 8 nucleotides matching TRBD1. Germline CDR1 is MNHNY and CDR2 is SVGAGI (reference sequence). The CDR3 totals 14 residues. The CDR3 loop is CASSDSGQEYGYTF. CDR3 sequence (DNA): TGTGCCAGCAGTGACTCGGGACAGGAATATGGCTACACCTTC.

The chain links TRBV27 to TRBJ1-6; D gene uncertain. From germline, CDR1 is MNHEY and CDR2 SMNVEV (reference sequence). The CDR3 length is 18 residues. Trimming shortened V by 8 bases and J by 0 bases, and 20 bases separated the two germline ends. The chain's CDR3 is CASLLYSPTGSYNSPLHF. The CDR3, as DNA: TGTGCCAGCCTTCTTTACTCTCCGACCGGCTCCTATAATTCACCCCTCCACTTT.

This clonotype was found a few times. The chain links TRBV29-1 to TRBJ2-7; weak D call: TRBD2 (7 bases). Germline CDR1 is SQVTM and CDR2 is ANQGSEA. This CDR3 has 10 amino acids. Trimming shortened V by 7 bases and J by 6 bases, and 10 bases separated the two germline ends. Written as DNA, the CDR3 is TGCAGCGCCGGGGGGCTCGAGCAGTACTTC. Its protein product is CSAGGLEQYF.

The chain carries TRBV7-2 and TRBJ2-7, with 10 bases that match TRBD2. Germline trimming cut 0 bases from V and 3 bases from J; bases unmatched to any gene: 2. Germline V gives CDR1 SGHTA, CDR2 FQGNSA. The CDR3 consists of 15 residues. This CDR3 reads CASSLASGGVYEQYF. The CDR3 region has the DNA TGTGCCAGCAGCTTAGCGAGCGGGGGGGTCTACGAGCAGTACTTC.

The chain links TRBV18 to TRBJ2-7; TRBD2 might be the D (5 bases). This CDR3 is 15 amino acids long. With 3 bases removed from V and 7 bases from J, the gap between germline ends came to 19 bases. Germline-derived CDR1 and CDR2 are KGHSH and LQKENI. The CDR3 region is CASSPRTADYNEQYF. CDR3 DNA sequence: TGTGCCAGCTCACCCCGGACGGCAGACTACAATGAGCAGTACTTC.

CDR3 nucleotides: TGTGCCAGCGACGATCGACTAGCGACATACAATGAGCAGTTCTTC. Translated, it gives CASDDRLATYNEQFF. This sequence joins TRBV7-9 and TRBJ2-1; 8 bases align to TRBD2. This CDR3 spans 15 amino acids. Trimming cost V 8 bases and J 4 bases; bases outside gene matches: 10. Germline CDR1 SEHNR, CDR2 FQNEAQ (reference sequence).

The V call is TRBV10-1, the J call TRBJ1-1; perhaps TRBD1 as D (5 bases). Germline CDR1 and CDR2: WNHNN and SYGVQD (reference sequence). This CDR3 comprises 14 residues. V dropped 3 bases and J dropped 3 bases, with 11 bases sitting between them. In nucleotides, the CDR3 is TGCGCCAGCAGTGAAACGGGGACGGACACTGAAGCTTTCTTT. As protein: CASSETGTDTEAFF.

On this clonotype itself: A read error may account for a junction end that differs from germline. V and J are TRBV28 and TRBJ2-4; the D gene is possibly TRBD1 (5 bases). The J call may be mistaken, given a closer DNA end match to TRBJ2-7. CDR1 MDHEN and CDR2 SYDVKM come from the germline V gene. The CDR3 sequence is 12 residues long. CDR3 protein: CAGSLQGYEQYF. Written as DNA, the CDR3 is TGTGCCGGCAGTCTCCAGGGTTACGAGCAGTACTTC.

CDR3: CASEDGLAGQYF. The CDR3 DNA sequence: TGTGCAAGCGAAGACGGTCTGGCGGGCCAGTACTTC. This rearrangement joins TRBV6-2 or TRBV6-3 to TRBJ2-5; a possible D gene is TRBD2 (5 bases). CDR3 size: 12 residues. Germline CDR1 MNHEY, CDR2 SVGEGT.

This chain links TRBV7-9 with TRBJ1-5; 9 positions agree with TRBD1. The ends lost 5 bases at V and 2 bases at J; junction bases unmatched: 4. The CDR3 has 15 amino acids. CDR1 SEHNR and CDR2 FQNEAQ come from the germline V gene (reference sequence). CDR3 nucleotide sequence: TGTGCCAGCAGCCAGACAGGGGGAGGCAATCAGCCCCAGCATTTT. This gives the protein CASSQTGGGNQPQHF.

Only a few counts were recorded for this clonotype. This chain uses TRBV4-1 with TRBJ2-7; no clear D. CDR3 length equals 16 residues. Trimming took 0 bases from V and 0 from J, leaving 12 bases between them. In germline, CDR1 is MGHRA, CDR2 YSYEKL. This CDR3 is CASSQEVADRSYEQYF. CDR3 sequence (DNA): TGCGCCAGCAGCCAAGAGGTAGCCGACCGCTCCTACGAGCAGTACTTC.

The V call is TRBV15, the J call TRBJ1-2; 7 bases align to TRBD1. V shed 1 base, J shed 6 bases, and the junction held 8 bases outside the gene matches. The germline V gene encodes CDR1 LNHNV and CDR2 YYDKDF (reference sequence). This CDR3 is 15 amino acids long. CDR3: CATSRAPGGGNGYTF. CDR3 DNA: TGTGCCACCAGCAGAGCGCCAGGGGGTGGAAATGGCTACACCTTC.

The table lists this clonotype with a few counts. The chain is built from TRBV5-4 and TRBJ2-7; 9 positions match TRBD2. Germline trimming cut 0 bases from V and 1 base from J; bases unmatched to any gene: 2. Looked up from germline, CDR1 is SGHNT and CDR2 is YYREEE (reference sequence). The CDR3 loop spans 15 amino acids. CDR3 sequence: CASSLELAGSYEQYF. In DNA, the CDR3 is TGTGCCAGCAGCTTGGAGCTAGCGGGGTCCTACGAGCAGTACTTC.

The chain combines TRBV20-1 with TRBJ1-2; D may be TRBD1 (5 bases). The CDR3 spans 12 residues. The germline V gene encodes CDR1 DFQATT and CDR2 SNEGSKA (reference sequence). V was clipped by 3 bases and J by 2 bases, with 7 bases between them. The CDR3 is CSARGENYGYTF. The CDR3 nucleotides are TGCAGTGCTAGGGGGGAAAACTATGGCTACACCTTC.

CDR3 sequence: CASSPTTYEQYF. CDR3 DNA sequence: TGTGCCAGCAGTCCTACTACTTACGAGCAGTACTTC. The chain employs TRBV2 and TRBJ2-7; no reliable D call. Germline V lookup: CDR1 SNHLY, CDR2 FYNNEI. The CDR3 loop spans 12 amino acids. Trimming removed 5 bases at V and 4 bases at J, with 9 bases between.